Listed below are T cell receptor beta chains from one sample, sequenced in a study of T-cell memory formation after mild COVID-19. From the 5' RACE reads, TCRdb called clonotypes with MiXCR, one entry per CDR3 protein. The repertoire holds approximately 400,000 distinct CDR3 sequences, roughly 24% seen once, with around 8.8% in the top ten. Sequenced: PBMCs or a T cell subset sorted from them (not recorded which). These receptors were collected from an adult woman who had mild COVID-19 (a few samples of this study predate the infection). Cell type and time point are not known. Both conserved end residues are part of each CDR3.

j_gene: TRBJ2-3
v_gene: TRBV9
CDR3aa: CASSARDGVTDTQYF

j_gene: TRBJ2-1
v_gene: TRBV29-1
CDR3aa: CSARGYNEQFF

j_gene: TRBJ2-3
v_gene: TRBV7-9
CDR3aa: CASSLEGLTDTQYF

j_gene: TRBJ2-3
v_gene: TRBV7-2
CDR3aa: CASSSIGTATDTQYF

j_gene: TRBJ1-5
v_gene: TRBV7-2
CDR3aa: CASSLTGSGGNQPQHF

j_gene: TRBJ2-7
v_gene: TRBV5-1
CDR3aa: CASSSPGDPTYEQYF

j_gene: TRBJ2-3
v_gene: TRBV9
CDR3aa: CASSAGQVITDTQYF

j_gene: TRBJ2-1
v_gene: TRBV5-1
CDR3aa: CASTPSGNYNEQFF

j_gene: TRBJ1-6
v_gene: TRBV7-3
CDR3aa: CASSSTGDRGSPLHF

j_gene: TRBJ2-2
v_gene: TRBV5-6
CDR3aa: CASSPIHTSGRRAGELFF

j_gene: TRBJ2-7
v_gene: TRBV21-1
CDR3aa: CASSTALRAYEQYF

j_gene: TRBJ1-1
v_gene: TRBV18
CDR3aa: CASSPPMGTEAFF

j_gene: TRBJ2-3
v_gene: TRBV7-2
CDR3aa: CASSRLRDSTDTQYF

j_gene: TRBJ1-2
v_gene: TRBV20-1
CDR3aa: CSAPGHYGYTF

j_gene: TRBJ2-3
v_gene: TRBV2
CDR3aa: CASSKAGSTDTQCF

j_gene: TRBJ1-1
v_gene: TRBV5-1
CDR3aa: CASRQGARDSRTEAFF

j_gene: TRBJ2-1
v_gene: TRBV24-1
CDR3aa: CATSDLRGESYNEQFF

j_gene: TRBJ2-7
v_gene: TRBV7-2
CDR3aa: CASSPGGAEFYEQYF

j_gene: TRBJ2-7
v_gene: TRBV12-3/TRBV12-4
CDR3aa: CASSIQGISSYEQYF

j_gene: TRBJ2-5
v_gene: TRBV4-1
CDR3aa: CASSQPDEGEGETQYF

j_gene: TRBJ1-4
v_gene: TRBV7-9
CDR3aa: CASRRGDSSPEKLFF

j_gene: TRBJ1-2
v_gene: TRBV24-1
CDR3aa: CATSDSGTGLFFDGYTF

j_gene: TRBJ2-3
v_gene: TRBV21-1
CDR3aa: CASSKETGARTDTQYF

j_gene: TRBJ1-2
v_gene: TRBV14
CDR3aa: CASSQDSAGRNYGYTF

j_gene: TRBJ2-3
v_gene: TRBV10-3
CDR3aa: CAISGSSAKATDTQYF

j_gene: TRBJ2-1
v_gene: TRBV24-1
CDR3aa: CATSDSRLAGVHEQFF

j_gene: TRBJ2-2
v_gene: TRBV5-1
CDR3aa: CASSQGQGETGELFF

j_gene: TRBJ2-1
v_gene: TRBV29-1
CDR3aa: CSVAPLAGGLNEQFF

j_gene: TRBJ1-5
v_gene: TRBV7-3
CDR3aa: CASSCSREASNQPQHF

j_gene: TRBJ2-1
v_gene: TRBV2
CDR3aa: CASSEGLIYNEQFF

j_gene: TRBJ1-6
v_gene: TRBV18
CDR3aa: CASSPRLESPLHF

j_gene: TRBJ2-5
v_gene: TRBV7-9
CDR3aa: CASSSDRGSVGETQYF

j_gene: TRBJ2-1
v_gene: TRBV12-3/TRBV12-4
CDR3aa: CASSSPNTENEQFF

j_gene: TRBJ1-1
v_gene: TRBV5-1
CDR3aa: CASSLSGGLAEAFF

j_gene: TRBJ2-2
v_gene: TRBV7-3
CDR3aa: CAVQGATGELFF

j_gene: TRBJ2-7
v_gene: TRBV20-1
CDR3aa: CSAPISGASASYEQYF

j_gene: TRBJ2-7
v_gene: TRBV9
CDR3aa: CASSSKDRFYEQYF

j_gene: TRBJ2-7
v_gene: TRBV18
CDR3aa: CASSPTIGSRYEQYF